Below, one T cell receptor (beta chain) is given with its context. This entry is derived from a study of identical twins. TCRdb re-derived calls from the 5' RACE reads in MiXCR, one entry per CDR3 protein. Counted here are some 230,000 distinct CDR3 sequences, over 5% occurring once; the ten biggest clones make up approximately 14%. These sequences were also reported in another study, on T cells expressing NK-cell markers. That source reports: Sorted T-cell subsets CD3+CD56+NKG2C+, CD3+CD56+NKG2C- and CD3+CD56-NKG2C+ were TCR beta-sequenced. Restriction of sorting to alpha-beta TCR T cells was accomplished in several experiments using an anti-gamma-delta TCR antibody.

This sequence was found in a woman younger than 30 in good health. The sequenced sample was CD8+ T cells sorted from blood.

The CDR3 coding sequence is TGTGCCAGCAGCTTGGGGACCGCGATGACTTTC. The encoded protein is CASSLGTAMTF. The chain recombines TRBV5-6 with TRBJ2-6; D ambiguous. Germline V gene data show CDR1 as SGHDT and CDR2 as YYEEEE. V lost 0 bases, J lost 17 bases, and 9 bases lay in between. CDR3 length: 11 amino acids.